This entry lists 14 T cell receptor beta chains sequenced from one sample in a study of blood T cell repertoires in COVID-19. Sequencing was performed with immunoSEQ multiplex PCR; in TCRdb, only in-frame clones are kept and a portion is missing. The sample contains around 80,000 clones, over 60% of which appear only once. Sequencing was done on a sample of peripheral blood. Receptors originate from a woman older than 75 with active or convalescent COVID-19.

This sequence joins TRBV3-1 (or the pseudogene TRBV3-2) and TRBJ1-2; tentative D call: TRBD1 (6 bases). Germline-derived CDR1 and CDR2 are LGHDT and YNNKEL (reference sequence). Trimming cost V 6 bases and J 3 bases, with 14 bases left between them. This CDR3 spans 14 amino acids. The CDR3, as DNA: TGTGCCAGCAGGACACAGGGTGAAGACTATGGCTACACCTTC. Encoded protein: CASRTQGEDYGYTF.

This clone appeared a single time. V and J are TRBV4-1 and TRBJ1-1, with 8 bases identical to TRBD1. The CDR3 has 15 residues. Germline CDR1 MGHRA, CDR2 YSYEKL. V was clipped by 2 bases and J by 5 bases; unmatched bases: 7. Here the CDR3 DNA reads TGCGCCAGCAGCCAAACAGGGGGATTATATACTGAAGCTTTCTTT. Its protein product is CASSQTGGLYTEAFF.

The chain joins TRBV5-1 to TRBJ2-2; 9 nucleotides agree with TRBD1. The V gene end was trimmed by 4 bases and the J gene end by 5 bases; junction bases not matched to a gene: 3. The CDR3 totals 14 residues. Germline V CDR1 and CDR2: SGHRS, YFSETQ. As DNA, the CDR3 is TGCGCCAGCAGCATAGGGACAGGGACCGGGGAGCTGTTTTTT. It yields the protein CASSIGTGTGELFF.

The table lists this clone with a count of one. The CDR3 sequence: CASSPKGQGYGYTF. Written as DNA, the CDR3 is TGTGCCAGCAGTCCGAAGGGACAGGGCTATGGCTACACCTTC. The chain carries TRBV6-5 and TRBJ1-2; 9 nucleotides match TRBD1. CDR3 size: 14 residues. Germline lookup yields CDR1 MNHEY and CDR2 SVGAGI. The trim removed 5 bases at V and 4 bases at J, leaving 5 bases unmatched.

The genes are TRBV5-1 and TRBJ1-1, with 9 bases lining up with TRBD1. This CDR3 comprises 17 residues. V trimming: 1 base; J trimming: 1 base; junction bases outside the gene matches: 8. Germline V gives CDR1 SGHRS, CDR2 YFSETQ. The CDR3 DNA reads as TGCGCCAGCAGCTTGTGGGGGAACAGGGGGCCGAACACTGAAGCTTTCTTT. This translates into CASSLWGNRGPNTEAFF.

This clone was picked up one time. The rearrangement links TRBV5-5 to TRBJ1-5; D is uncertain. The V and J ends lost 0 bases and 5 bases respectively, with 9 bases between them. Germline V CDR1 and CDR2: SGHKS, YYEKEE (reference sequence). This CDR3 is 14 amino acids long. CDR3 DNA sequence: TGTGCCAGCAGCTTGGGGGCAGGTTATCAGCCCCAGCATTTT. It translates to CASSLGAGYQPQHF.

The chain joins TRBV3-1 (or the pseudogene TRBV3-2) to TRBJ2-5, with 10 bases lining up with TRBD2. With V trimmed by 3 bases and J by 4 bases, 8 bases remained unmatched. Germline CDR1 reads LGHDT; CDR2 reads YNNKEL (reference sequence). The CDR3 totals 16 residues. This chain's CDR3 is CASSQDSRTSGETQYF. CDR3 nucleotide sequence: TGTGCCAGCAGCCAGGACTCTAGGACTAGCGGAGAGACCCAGTACTTC.

This clone was counted between two and nine times. The chain joins TRBV6-2 or TRBV6-3 to TRBJ1-6; D gene ambiguous. This CDR3 spans 15 amino acids. CDR1 is MNHEY, CDR2 SVGEGT, per germline. Trimming shortened V by 0 bases and J by 9 bases, and 12 bases separated the two germline ends. CDR3 nucleotide sequence: TGTGCCAGCAGTTACTCGTGGTCACCACTTTCACCCCTCCACTTT. It translates to CASSYSWSPLSPLHF.

The chain combines TRBV27 with TRBJ2-1; possible D gene TRBD2, 6 bases. The germline V gene has CDR1 MNHEY and CDR2 SMNVEV (reference sequence). Deletions cut 6 bases from V and 3 bases from J, with 12 bases between. This CDR3 has 14 amino acids. This CDR3 is CASRSWGDYNEQFF. CDR3 DNA sequence: TGTGCCAGCAGAAGTTGGGGGGACTACAATGAGCAGTTCTTC.

CDR3 coding DNA: TGTGCCAGGCGGACAGGATCCCCAGGACAGGAGGGCTCCTATAATTCACCCCTCCACTTT. Translation: CARRTGSPGQEGSYNSPLHF. The chain links TRBV21-1 to TRBJ1-6; whether TRBD1, the table's D call, matches the DNA was not checked. TRBV21-1 is listed as a pseudogene. This CDR3 comprises 20 residues.

This clone turned up a few times. Within the sample, other DNA sequences also encode this same CDR3. The chain has TRBV11-2 and TRBJ2-1, with unresolved D. Trimming removed 5 bases at V and 7 bases at J, with 9 bases between. Germline CDR1 SGHAT, CDR2 FQNNGV. This CDR3 has 12 amino acids. As DNA, the CDR3 is TGTGCCAGCAGCCCCTCGGTGAATGAGCAGTTCTTC. This codes for CASSPSVNEQFF.

This clone was seen more than once but under ten times. The chain couples TRBV6-5 to TRBJ2-1; 9 nucleotides match TRBD2. V shed 8 bases and J 7 bases; nucleotides not matched to a gene: 6. Germline V gene data show CDR1 as MNHEY and CDR2 as SVGAGI. This CDR3 region has 13 residues. CDR3 region: CASSKRGENEQFF. The CDR3 DNA follows: TGTGCCAGCTCGAAGCGGGGGGAAAATGAGCAGTTCTTC.

This chain links TRBV3-1 (or the pseudogene TRBV3-2) with TRBJ1-3; D is unresolved. Germline V gene sequence: CDR1 LGHDT, CDR2 YNNKEL (reference sequence). This CDR3 is built from 15 residues. V was shortened by 2 bases and J by 0 bases, with 8 bases between the two germline ends. The CDR3 DNA reads as TGTGCCAGCAGCCAAAAACGAGACTCTGGAAACACCATATATTTT. Translation: CASSQKRDSGNTIYF.

V usage is TRBV7-2 and J usage is TRBJ1-1, with 7 bases fitting TRBD1. Germline V gene data show CDR1 as SGHTA and CDR2 as FQGNSA. The ends lost 3 bases at V and 2 bases at J; junction bases unmatched: 9. The CDR3 is 16 amino acids. The CDR3, as DNA: TGTGCCAGCAGCTTGAATACGGGACAGATTAACACTGAAGCTTTCTTT. It codes for CASSLNTGQINTEAFF.